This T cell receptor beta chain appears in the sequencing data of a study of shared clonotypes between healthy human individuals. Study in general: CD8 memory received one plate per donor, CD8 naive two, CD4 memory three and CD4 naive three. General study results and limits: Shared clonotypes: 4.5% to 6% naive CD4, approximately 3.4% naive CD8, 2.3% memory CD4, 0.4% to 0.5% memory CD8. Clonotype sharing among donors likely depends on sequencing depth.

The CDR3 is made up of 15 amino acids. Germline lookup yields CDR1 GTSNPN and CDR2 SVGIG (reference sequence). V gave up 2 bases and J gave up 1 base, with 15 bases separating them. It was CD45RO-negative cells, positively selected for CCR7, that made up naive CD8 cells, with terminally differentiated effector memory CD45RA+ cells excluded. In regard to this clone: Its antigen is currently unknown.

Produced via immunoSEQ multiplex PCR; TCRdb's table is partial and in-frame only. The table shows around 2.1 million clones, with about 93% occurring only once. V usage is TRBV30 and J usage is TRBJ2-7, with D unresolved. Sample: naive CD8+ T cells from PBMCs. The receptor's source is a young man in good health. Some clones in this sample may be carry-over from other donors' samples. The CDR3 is CAWSTLYAVSYEQYF. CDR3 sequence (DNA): TGTGCCTGGAGTACCCTATACGCGGTTTCCTACGAGCAGTACTTC.